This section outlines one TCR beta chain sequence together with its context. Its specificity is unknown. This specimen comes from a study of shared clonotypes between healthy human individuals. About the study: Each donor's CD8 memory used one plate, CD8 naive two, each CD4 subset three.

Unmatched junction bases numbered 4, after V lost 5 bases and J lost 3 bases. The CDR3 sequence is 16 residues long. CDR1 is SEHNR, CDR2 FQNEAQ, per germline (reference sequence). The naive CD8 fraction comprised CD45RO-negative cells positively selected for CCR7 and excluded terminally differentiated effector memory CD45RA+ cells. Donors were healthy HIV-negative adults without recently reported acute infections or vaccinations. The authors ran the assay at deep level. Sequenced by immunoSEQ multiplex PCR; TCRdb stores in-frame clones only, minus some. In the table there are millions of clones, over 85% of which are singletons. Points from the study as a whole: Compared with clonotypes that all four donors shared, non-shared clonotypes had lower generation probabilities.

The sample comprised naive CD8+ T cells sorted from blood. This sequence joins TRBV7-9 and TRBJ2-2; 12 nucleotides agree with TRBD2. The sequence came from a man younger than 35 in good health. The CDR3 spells CASSPWTSGDTGELFF. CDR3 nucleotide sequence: TGTGCCAGCAGCCCTTGGACTAGCGGGGACACCGGGGAGCTGTTTTTT.